Below, 17 T cell receptor beta chains from the same sample are listed, as sequenced in a study of glioma-infiltrating T cells. The iRepertoire nested amplicon-rescue multiplex PCR amplified TCR alpha and beta CDR3s from RNA. A single record per CDR3 protein comes from TCRdb applying MiXCR to the multiplex PCR reads. The sample contains around 90,000 distinct CDR3 sequences, roughly 40% of which appear only once. Sequences were obtained from glioma tissue, nonneoplastic brain tissue, or PBMCs (not recorded which). The source is a human donor with low-grade glioma or glioblastoma, undergoing nonglioma brain surgery, or in good health (not recorded which).

This clonotype occurred many times. This CDR3 is CASSLGGGRGQPEAFF. The CDR3 bases are TGCGCCAGCAGCTTGGGCGGGGGCAGGGGCCAACCTGAAGCTTTCTTT. This chain connects TRBV5-1 to TRBJ1-1; D is perhaps TRBD1 (6 bases). Trimming took 0 bases from V and 6 from J, leaving 18 bases between them. The length of the CDR3 is 16 residues. Germline V gene sequence: CDR1 SGHRS, CDR2 YFSETQ.

This clonotype was observed many times. The chain is built from TRBV6-1 and TRBJ2-5; a possible D gene is TRBD2 (6 bases). Trimming pared 6 bases from V and 2 bases from J, leaving 19 bases between. The germline CDR1 and CDR2 sequences are MNHNS and SASEGT. This CDR3 spans 16 amino acids. The CDR3 bases are TGTGCCAGCAGCCCCGGGAGAGTTTGGCGGCAAGAGACCCAGTACTTC. This gives the protein CASSPGRVWRQETQYF.

This clonotype occurred many times. The chain carries TRBV2 and TRBJ1-5; D ambiguous. Germline V gives CDR1 SNHLY, CDR2 FYNNEI. Deletions cut 3 bases from V and 3 bases from J, with 15 bases between. The CDR3 has 16 amino acids. CDR3 nucleotides: TGTGCCAGCAGTGATAATGCCGGGTCCCCCAATCAGCCCCAGCATTTT. Translating it yields CASSDNAGSPNQPQHF.

Concerning this clonotype itself: Being one base from a much bigger clone, this may be a read error. The conserved closing phenylalanine or tryptophan is absent in this CDR3, likely reflecting a read error. The V and J genes are TRBV18 and TRBJ2-7, with D uncertain. V shed 0 bases and J shed 6 bases, with 9 bases lying between them. The CDR3 has 13 residues. From germline, CDR1 is KGHSH and CDR2 LQKENI. The CDR3 protein is CASSPPVRTEQYY. The DNA of the CDR3 is TGTGCCAGCTCACCACCGGTTCGGACCGAGCAGTACTAC.

A note on this clonotype: A much larger clone lies one base from this, so it may be a read error. This chain connects TRBV29-1 to TRBJ2-3, with 10 bases matching TRBD2. This CDR3 comprises 13 residues. Germline V gene data show CDR1 as SQVTM and CDR2 as ANQGSEA. The DNA of the CDR3 is TGCAGCGTTGATTCTAGCGGGGGAGATACGCGGTATTTT. This translates into CSVDSSGGDTRYF.

As for this clonotype: The DNA is left out, because the CDR3 cannot be placed on it with certainty; the CDR3 is given as TCRdb lists it. The J gene is TRBJ1-3, the V gene TRBV6-2 or TRBV6-3; the table's TRBD1 call for D was not verified on the DNA. Germline V gene data show CDR1 as MNHEY and CDR2 as SVGEGT. Counting both end residues, the CDR3 totals 16 amino acids. The CDR3 sequence: CAGSAPGVGRGNTIYF.

This clonotype was counted many times. The V call is TRBV19, the J call TRBJ1-5; D gene unclear. This CDR3 spans 14 amino acids. The V gene's germline CDR1 is LNHDA and CDR2 SQIVND (reference sequence). V was shortened by 3 bases and J by 6 bases, with 12 bases between the two germline ends. The CDR3 bases are TGTGCCAGTAGTATGGGAGGGAGCGGTCAGCCCCAGCATTTT. Translation gives CASSMGGSGQPQHF. The whole variable domain, remainder taken from reference TRBV19 and TRBJ1-5, is DGGITQSPKYLFRKEGQNVTLSCEQNLNHDAMYWYRQDPGQGLRLIYYSQIVNDFQKGDIAEGYSVSREKKESFPLTVTSAQKNPTAFYLCASSMGGSGQPQHFGDGTRLSIL.

A remark on this clonotype: This may come from a read error, since a much larger clone is one base off. DNA of the CDR3: TGCAGCGTCACCAGCGGGAACTACAATGAGCAGTTCTTC. Its translation: CSVTSGNYNEQFF. This chain connects TRBV29-1 to TRBJ2-1; 7 bases are a match to TRBD2. The CDR3 is 13 amino acids. After removal of 6 bases from V and 3 bases from J, the junction contained 5 bases not matched to a gene. From germline, CDR1 is SQVTM and CDR2 ANQGSEA.

This clonotype was detected a few times. V is TRBV20-1 and J is TRBJ2-1; 8 nucleotides line up with TRBD2. Germline V gene sequence: CDR1 DFQATT, CDR2 SNEGSKA (reference sequence). Trimming removed 0 bases from V and 12 bases from J; junction bases left unmatched: 16. The CDR3 is 16 amino acids. The CDR3 loop reads CSARDIRAGGPDTQFF. The CDR3, as DNA: TGCAGTGCTAGAGATATCAGGGCGGGAGGCCCCGATACGCAGTTCTTC.

Ten or more counts support this clonotype. This sequence joins TRBV7-9 and TRBJ1-1, with 7 bases aligning to TRBD1. The germline V gene has CDR1 SEHNR and CDR2 FQNEAQ (reference sequence). Trimming cost V 5 bases and J 4 bases; bases outside gene matches: 13. There are 16 residues in the CDR3. CDR3 nucleotides: TGTGCCAGCAGCCTAGGAGAGACAGGGCTCAGCACTGAAGCTTTCTTT. As protein: CASSLGETGLSTEAFF. Based on the CDR3 plus reference TRBV7-9 and TRBJ1-1, the full variable domain is DTGVSQNPRHKITKRGQNVTFRCDPISEHNRLYWYRQTLGQGPEFLTYFQNEAQLEKSRLLSDRFSAERPKGSFSTLEIQRTEQGDSAMYLCASSLGETGLSTEAFFGQGTRLTVV.

The V gene is TRBV5-4, the J gene TRBJ2-1; TRBD2 agrees at 9 bases. The V segment lost 0 bases and the J segment 11 bases; nucleotides outside the gene matches: 12. Germline-derived CDR1 and CDR2 are SGHNT and YYREEE (reference sequence). The CDR3 covers 16 residues. The CDR3 nucleotides read TGTGCCAGCAGCTTGGTGGTCCTAGCGGGGATGAGTAAGCAGTTCTTC. Translation: CASSLVVLAGMSKQFF.

This clonotype was counted once. At one end, the junction sequence differs from germline, possibly due to a read error. The chain carries TRBV6-2 or TRBV6-3 and TRBJ1-6; D unclear. The CDR3 loop spans 14 amino acids. Germline CDR1 and CDR2: MNHEY and SVGEGT. This CDR3 is CAISDPRAQSPLHF. The CDR3, as DNA: TGTGCCATCAGTGACCCGCGGGCCCAGTCACCCCTCCACTTT.

Comments on this clonotype: A read error may explain this, as a much larger clone is one base away. The CDR3 ends on some other residue instead of the conserved phenylalanine or tryptophan, so this is likely a read error. CDR3 residues: CASRRLAGGPETQYS. CDR3 DNA: TGTGCCAGCAGACGACTAGCGGGAGGTCCAGAGACCCAGTACTCC. V usage is TRBV11-2 and J usage is TRBJ2-5, with TRBD2 matching 13 bases. The CDR3 totals 15 residues. The ends lost 6 bases at V and 4 bases at J; junction bases unmatched: 5. The germline CDR1 and CDR2 sequences are SGHAT and FQNNGV.

Comment on this clonotype: This may stem from a read error, because a much larger clone lies one nucleotide away. J is TRBJ1-5 and V is TRBV3-1; D unclear. CDR3 size: 14 residues. Germline lookup yields CDR1 LGHDT and CDR2 YNNKEL (reference sequence). The chain's CDR3 is CASSQGNSNKPQHF. DNA for the CDR3: TGTGCCAGCAGCCAAGGGAATAGCAATAAGCCCCAGCATTTT. The full variable domain, its missing parts supplied by reference TRBV3-1 and TRBJ1-5, is DTAVSQTPKYLVTQMGNDKSIKCEQNLGHDTMYWYKQDSKKFLKIMFSYNNKELIINETVPNRFSPKSPDKAHLNLHINSLELGDSAVYFCASSQGNSNKPQHFGDGTRLSIL.

Remarks on this clonotype: With a much larger clone just one base away, this may be a read error. V and J are TRBV6-2 or TRBV6-3 and TRBJ2-7; D is undetermined. The CDR3 totals 12 residues. The germline gives CDR1 MNHEY, CDR2 SVGEGT. Trimming removed 4 bases at V and 6 bases at J, with 10 bases between. CDR3 in amino acids: CASSSHLTEQYF. In nucleotides, the CDR3 is TGTGCCAGCAGTTCTCACCTGACCGAGCAGTACTTC.

This clonotype was picked up a small number of times. A much bigger clone sits one base away, suggesting this may be a read error. The genes are TRBV5-4 and TRBJ1-2; weak D call: TRBD1 (5 bases). Germline-derived CDR1 and CDR2 are SGHNT and YYREEE (reference sequence). The V and J ends lost 4 bases and 0 bases respectively, with 10 bases between them. CDR3 length: 14 residues. The CDR3, as DNA: TGTGCCAGCAGCCGGGACGCGACTAACTATGGCTACACCTTC. Protein sequence: CASSRDATNYGYTF.

This clonotype was detected many times. The J gene is TRBJ2-3, the V gene TRBV7-9; 7 bases fit TRBD1. Germline CDR1 and CDR2: SEHNR and FQNEAQ (reference sequence). V lost 4 bases and J lost 2; bases outside the gene matches: 3. This CDR3 region has 14 residues. CDR3 sequence (DNA): TGTGCCAGCAGCTCCAGGGGGATCACAGATACGCAGTATTTT. It yields the protein CASSSRGITDTQYF.